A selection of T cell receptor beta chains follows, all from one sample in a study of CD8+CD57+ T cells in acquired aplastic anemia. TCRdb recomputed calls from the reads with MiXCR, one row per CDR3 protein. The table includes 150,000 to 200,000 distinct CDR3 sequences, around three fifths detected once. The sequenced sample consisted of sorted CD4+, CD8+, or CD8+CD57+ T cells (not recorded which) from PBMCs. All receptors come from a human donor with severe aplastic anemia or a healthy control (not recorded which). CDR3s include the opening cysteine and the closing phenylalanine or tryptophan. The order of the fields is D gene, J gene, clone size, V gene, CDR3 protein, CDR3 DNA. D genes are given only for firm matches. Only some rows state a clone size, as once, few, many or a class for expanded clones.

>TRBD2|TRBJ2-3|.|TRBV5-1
CASSWTPGGSTDTQYF
TGCGCCAGCAGCTGGACCCCGGGGGGGAGCACAGATACGCAGTATTTT
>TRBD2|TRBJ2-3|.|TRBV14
CASSPRTSGGLTDTQYF
TGTGCCAGCAGCCCTCGAACTAGCGGGGGACTCACAGATACGCAGTATTTT
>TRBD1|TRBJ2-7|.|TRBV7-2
CAWTGTGILLSYEQYF
TGTGCCTGGACCGGGACAGGGATTTTGTTATCCTACGAGCAGTACTTC
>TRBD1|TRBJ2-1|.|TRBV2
CASSEEATGVVINEQFF
TGTGCCAGCAGTGAGGAGGCGACAGGGGTTGTAATAAATGAGCAGTTCTTC
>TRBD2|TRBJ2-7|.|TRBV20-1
CSARTLWTSGSPYEQYF
TGCAGTGCTCGGACATTATGGACTAGCGGGAGTCCCTACGAGCAGTACTTC
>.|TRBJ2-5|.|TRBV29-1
CSVVSENQYF
TGCAGCGTTGTATCCGAGAACCAGTACTTC
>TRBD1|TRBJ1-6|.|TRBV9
CASSGWTGLSYNSPLHF
TGTGCCAGCAGCGGATGGACAGGGCTCTCCTATAATTCACCCCTCCACTTT
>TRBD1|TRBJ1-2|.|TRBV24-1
CATSTGGAGGYTF
TGTGCCACCAGCACAGGGGGCGCGGGGGGCTACACCTTC
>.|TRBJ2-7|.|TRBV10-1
CASPGFPSSYEQYF
TGCGCCAGCCCAGGCTTCCCAAGCTCCTACGAGCAGTACTTC
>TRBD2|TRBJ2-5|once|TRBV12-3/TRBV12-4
CASSFPGGPQETQYF
TGTGCCAGCAGTTTCCCGGGGGGACCTCAAGAGACCCAGTACTTC
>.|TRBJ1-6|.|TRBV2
CASSFTGPGSPLHF
TGCGCCAGCAGCTTTACAGGCCCGGGGTCACCCCTCCACTTT
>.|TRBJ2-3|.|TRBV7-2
CASSFGGPSTDTQYF
TGTGCCAGCAGCTTTGGCGGGCCGAGCACAGATACGCAGTATTTT
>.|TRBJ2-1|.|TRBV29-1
CSVVGGSSYNEQFF
TGCAGCGTTGTTGGGGGAAGCTCCTACAATGAGCAGTTCTTC
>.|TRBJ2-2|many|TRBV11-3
CASSDATGELFF
TGTGCCAGCAGCGATGCCACCGGGGAGCTGTTTTTT
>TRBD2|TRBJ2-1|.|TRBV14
CASSPEASGPSSYNEQFF
TGTGCCAGCAGCCCTGAGGCTAGCGGGCCAAGCTCCTACAATGAGCAGTTCTTC
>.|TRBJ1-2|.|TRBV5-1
CASSLEGLAYGYTF
TGCGCCAGCAGCTTGGAGGGCCTAGCCTATGGCTACACCTTC
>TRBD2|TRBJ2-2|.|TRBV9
CASSRTSGSGGELFF
TGTGCCAGCAGCAGGACTAGCGGGAGTGGCGGGGAGCTGTTTTTT
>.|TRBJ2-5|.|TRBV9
CASSPRTEGETQYF
TGTGCCAGCAGCCCTCGGACGGAAGGGGAGACCCAGTACTTC
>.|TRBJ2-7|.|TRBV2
CASLDELVQYF
TGTGCCAGCTTGGACGAACTGGTGCAGTACTTC
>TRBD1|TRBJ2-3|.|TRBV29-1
CSVEDREGQDTQYF
TGCAGCGTGGAGGACAGGGAAGGACAAGATACGCAGTATTTT
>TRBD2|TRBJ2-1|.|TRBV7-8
CASSSYGLAGDNEQFF
TGTGCCAGCAGCTCCTACGGACTAGCGGGAGATAATGAGCAGTTCTTC
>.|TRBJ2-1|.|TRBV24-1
CATSDPFGPNNEQFF
TGTGCCACCAGTGATCCCTTTGGGCCGAACAATGAGCAGTTCTTC
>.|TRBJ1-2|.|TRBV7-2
CASSLGVEWASYGYTF
TGTGCCAGCAGCTTAGGGGTAGAGTGGGCCAGCTATGGCTACACCTTC